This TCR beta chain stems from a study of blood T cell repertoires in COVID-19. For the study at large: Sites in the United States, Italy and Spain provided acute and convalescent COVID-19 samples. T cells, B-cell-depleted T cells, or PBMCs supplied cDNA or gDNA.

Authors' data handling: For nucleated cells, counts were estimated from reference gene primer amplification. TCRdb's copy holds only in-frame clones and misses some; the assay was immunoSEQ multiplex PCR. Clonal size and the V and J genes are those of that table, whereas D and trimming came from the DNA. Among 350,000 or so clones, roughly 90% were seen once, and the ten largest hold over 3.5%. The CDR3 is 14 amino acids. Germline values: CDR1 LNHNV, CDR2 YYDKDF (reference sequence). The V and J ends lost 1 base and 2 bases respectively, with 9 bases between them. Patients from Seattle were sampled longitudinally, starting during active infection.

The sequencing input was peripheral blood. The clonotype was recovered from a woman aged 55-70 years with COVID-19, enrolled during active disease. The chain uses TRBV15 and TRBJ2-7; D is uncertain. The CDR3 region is CATSRVNTAYEQYF. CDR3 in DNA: TGTGCCACCAGCAGAGTAAACACAGCCTACGAGCAGTACTTC.